Listed below are T cell receptor beta chains from one sample, sequenced in a study of beta chain features in type 1 diabetes. Clones were read by immunoSEQ multiplex PCR, and TCRdb kept only the in-frame ones, dropping some. Of 200,000 to 300,000 clones listed, about 11% are singletons. The sample was naive CD4+ T cells from blood. The receptors were gathered from a man aged 30 to 39 with type 1 diabetes. Both conserved end residues are part of each CDR3. D genes are given only for firm matches. Size tells how often a clone was seen (once, few, many) or the class of an expanded clone, and some rows leave it out.

d_call j_call clone_size v_call cdr3_nt cdr3_aa
NA TRBJ1-2 few TRBV29-1 TGCAGCGTTGCAGGGGTAAACTATGGCTACACCTTC CSVAGVNYGYTF
TRBD1 TRBJ1-4 NA TRBV6-6 TGTGCCAGCAGTTACTCCCTGGACAGGGCGGGGGAAAAACTGTTTTTT CASSYSLDRAGEKLFF
NA TRBJ1-6 NA TRBV6-5 TGTGCCAGCAGTTACCAGGGCCCCCGATCACCCCTCCACTTT CASSYQGPRSPLHF
NA TRBJ2-2 NA TRBV9 TGTGCCAGCAGCGTAGGTGGCAGGATGAACACCGGGGAGCTGTTTTTT CASSVGGRMNTGELFF
NA TRBJ2-4 few TRBV7-9 TGTGCCAGCAGCTCCGCTGCGGACAGCATACACATTCAGTACTTC CASSSAADSIHIQYF
TRBD1 TRBJ2-7 NA TRBV7-2 TGTGCCAGCAGCTTAGGAGCAGGGGGAGAGCAGTACTTC CASSLGAGGEQYF
TRBD1 TRBJ1-2 NA TRBV2 TGTGCCAGCAGTGACCGGACAGGGGGTTATGGCTACACCTTC CASSDRTGGYGYTF
TRBD1 TRBJ2-7 NA TRBV7-2 TGTGCCAGCAGCTTGAGGGGGCTTAGCTCCTACGAGCAGTACTTC CASSLRGLSSYEQYF
TRBD1 TRBJ1-2 NA TRBV2 TGTGCCAGCAGTGAAGCGGGACAGACGATTAACTATGGCTACACCTTC CASSEAGQTINYGYTF
TRBD2 TRBJ2-7 NA TRBV5-1 TGCGCCAGCAGCCTCGGGACTAGCGGGGGACTCTACGAGCAGTACTTC CASSLGTSGGLYEQYF
TRBD2 TRBJ2-5 few TRBV11-3 TGTGCCAGCAGCTTACAGGGAGGGGAGACCCAGTACTTC CASSLQGGETQYF
TRBD2 TRBJ2-3 few TRBV4-1 TGCGCCAGCAGCCCTAGCGGGGGCCGAGATACGCAGTATTTT CASSPSGGRDTQYF
NA TRBJ1-2 NA TRBV7-2 TGTGCCAGCAGCCTACTGACAGGCAACTTCTATGGCTACACCTTC CASSLLTGNFYGYTF
NA TRBJ2-2 few TRBV28 TGTGCCAGCAGTTTAAGGGGTACCGGGGAGCTGTTTTTT CASSLRGTGELFF
TRBD1 TRBJ1-6 NA TRBV19 TGTGCCAGTACTCCAGGACAGGCCAGCTCCTATAATTCACCCCTCCACTTT CASTPGQASSYNSPLHF
NA TRBJ1-1 NA TRBV28 TGTGCCAGCAGTTTATACAGGCCGATGAACACTGAAGCTTTCTTT CASSLYRPMNTEAFF
NA TRBJ1-2 NA TRBV27 TGTGCCAGCAGTTTCTCAGGGAACTATGGCTACACCTTC CASSFSGNYGYTF
NA TRBJ2-3 few TRBV11-2 TGTGCCAGCAGCTTAGCCCCTAGATCGCAGTATTTT CASSLAPRSQYF
NA TRBJ2-1 few TRBV9 TGTGCCAGCAGCGTAGCGGGGGCCTACAATGAGCAGTTCTTC CASSVAGAYNEQFF
TRBD1 TRBJ2-5 NA TRBV5-1 TGCGCCAGCAGCGGCGGGACAGGGGGTAGGGGACAGACCCAGTACTTC CASSGGTGGRGQTQYF
TRBD1 TRBJ1-3 few TRBV2 TGTGCCAGCTCGGGACAGGCGATCTCTGGAAACACCATATATTTT CASSGQAISGNTIYF
TRBD1 TRBJ2-5 few TRBV4-1 TGTGCCAGCAGCCAGGCTACAGGGGAAGAGACCCAGTACTTC CASSQATGEETQYF
NA TRBJ2-7 few TRBV4-2 TGTGCCACCCATACCAGCGGATTTTCCTACGAGCAGTACTTC CATHTSGFSYEQYF
TRBD1 TRBJ2-5 few TRBV19 TGTGCCAGTAGCCACCCAGGGGGCAGCAAGACCCAGTACTTC CASSHPGGSKTQYF
NA TRBJ2-5 NA TRBV27 TGTGCCAGCAGTTTAGGCGGTACTGGAGAGACCCAGTACTTC CASSLGGTGETQYF
NA TRBJ1-1 NA TRBV7-3 TGTGCCAGCAGCTTACAGGGGCCGAACACTGAAGCTTTCTTT CASSLQGPNTEAFF
NA TRBJ1-1 few TRBV9 TGTGCCAGCAGCGCCGCGGAGACTGAAGCTTTCTTT CASSAAETEAFF
NA TRBJ2-1 few TRBV4-2 TGTGCCAGCAGCCAAGATCCCCAGGCAGGGTATGAGCAGTTCTTC CASSQDPQAGYEQFF
TRBD2 TRBJ2-5 few TRBV5-4 TGTGCCAGCAGCTTGGACCCCGCTTTGACTAGCAAAGTCGAGACCCAGTACTTC CASSLDPALTSKVETQYF
NA TRBJ2-7 few TRBV6-5 TGTGCCAGCAGTTACTGGCAGGGTACGGTCGAGCAGTACTTC CASSYWQGTVEQYF
NA TRBJ1-6 few TRBV6-1 TGTGCCAGCAGTCCTCTGGGCAGTTATAATTCACCCCTCCACTTT CASSPLGSYNSPLHF
TRBD2 TRBJ2-1 few TRBV5-1 TGCGCCAGCAGCTTGATTCGGGGGGGGCATAATGAGCAGTTCTTC CASSLIRGGHNEQFF
TRBD1 TRBJ1-1 NA TRBV5-1 TGCGCCTCAGGGGGGAGAGGAAACACTGAAGCTTTCTTT CASGGRGNTEAFF
NA TRBJ2-2 NA TRBV7-9 TGTGCCAGCAGCTTCCAGTTACTAACCGGGGAGCTGTTTTTT CASSFQLLTGELFF
TRBD1 TRBJ1-2 NA TRBV2 TGTGCCAGCCGGGACAGGGGAAGGTATGGCTACACCTTC CASRDRGRYGYTF
TRBD2 TRBJ2-1 NA TRBV14 TGTGCCAGCAGCCGTTCCTTACTAGCGGGGGCTCGGCAGTTCTTC CASSRSLLAGARQFF
NA TRBJ1-5 NA TRBV19 TGTGCCAGTAGCCTTCCCCCGATGGAGGGCAATCAGCCCCAGCATTTT CASSLPPMEGNQPQHF
NA TRBJ2-7 NA TRBV30 TGTGCCTGGAGGGGAGCCTACGAGCAGTACTTC CAWRGAYEQYF
NA TRBJ2-3 few TRBV5-1 TGCGCCAGCAGCTCCGGTGACCGACTTAGCACAGATACGCAGTATTTT CASSSGDRLSTDTQYF
TRBD2 TRBJ2-5 NA TRBV18 TGTGCCAGCTCTCAGACTAGCGGGGGCCAAGAGACCCAGTACTTC CASSQTSGGQETQYF
NA TRBJ1-2 NA TRBV23-1 TGCGCCAGCAGTCAAATAATAGTGATCTATGGCTACACCTTC CASSQIIVIYGYTF
TRBD1 TRBJ2-2 NA TRBV18 TGTGCCAGCTCACCTGGACAGGGGAACACCGGGGAGCTGTTTTTT CASSPGQGNTGELFF
NA TRBJ2-7 NA TRBV5-4 TGTGCCAGCAGCCGAATAGGGGACTCCTCCTACGAGCAGTACTTC CASSRIGDSSYEQYF
NA TRBJ2-3 few TRBV18 TGTGCCAGCTCACCATTGGCGGGGAAGTCAGATACGCAGTATTTT CASSPLAGKSDTQYF
TRBD1 TRBJ1-5 NA TRBV19 TGTGCCAGTACCGTGGACAGGGGGCTCGGCCAGCCCCAGCATTTT CASTVDRGLGQPQHF
TRBD2 TRBJ2-3 few TRBV6-5 TGTGCCAGCAGCCCACGGGGGGGCACAGATACGCAGTATTTT CASSPRGGTDTQYF
NA TRBJ2-7 NA TRBV5-1 TGCGCCAGCAGCTTGGTAACAGGGTGGACCTACGAGCAGTACTTC CASSLVTGWTYEQYF
TRBD1 TRBJ1-2 NA TRBV5-1 TGCGCCAGCGGATTTGGGACAGGGACAGCTGTTGGTGGCTACACCTTC CASGFGTGTAVGGYTF
TRBD1 TRBJ2-1 few TRBV30 TGTGCCTCTCGTGGGAGACAGGGGCGCCATGAGCAGTTCTTC CASRGRQGRHEQFF
NA TRBJ2-5 few TRBV30 TGTGCCTGGACCGGGACACCCTCGTACCAAGAGACCCAGTACTTC CAWTGTPSYQETQYF
TRBD2 TRBJ2-1 few TRBV5-1 TGCGCCAGCAGCATGGGACTAGCGGCCGAAGGGTTCTTC CASSMGLAAEGFF
NA TRBJ1-5 NA TRBV5-6 TGTGCCAGCAGCCGGACCTGGGGGGGAGTTCAGCCCCAGCATTTT CASSRTWGGVQPQHF
TRBD1 TRBJ1-4 few TRBV5-1 TGCGCCAGCAGCGAGGGACAGTTATATTCTAATGAAAAACTGTTTTTT CASSEGQLYSNEKLFF
NA TRBJ1-6 NA TRBV27 TGTGCCAGCAGCCCTCGGGGGGGCTCACCCCTCCACTTT CASSPRGGSPLHF